The 10 T cell receptor beta chains in this list originate from one sample, sequenced in a study of neurological immune-mediated disorders. Noted time point: technical triplicate 3. TCRdb re-analysed the 5' RACE reads in MiXCR, keeping a single row per CDR3 protein. The table lists about 44,000 distinct CDR3 sequences, around a fifth of them singletons. Sequencing was carried out using PBMCs. Receptors originate from a man aged 55 to 69 with HTLV-1-associated myelopathy (HAM/TSP).

As to this clonotype: A read error may produce the germline difference seen at one junction end. The chain uses TRBV20-1 and TRBJ2-2, with D maybe TRBD2 (5 bases). Germline CDR1 reads DFQATT; CDR2 reads SNEGSKA (reference sequence). This CDR3 contains 14 residues. This chain's CDR3 is CSATSSRNTGELFF. In DNA form, the CDR3 reads TGCAGTGCTACCTCATCCCGTAACACCGGGGAGCTTTTTTTT.

V gene TRBV29-1 combines with J gene TRBJ2-1; the D is unclear. CDR1 SQVTM and CDR2 ANQGSEA come from the germline V gene. V lost 5 bases to trimming and J lost 0 bases, with 14 bases between them. This CDR3 is 15 amino acids long. The CDR3 loop reads CSVPRQASSYNEQFF. The CDR3, as DNA: TGCAGCGTTCCCAGGCAGGCAAGCTCCTACAATGAGCAGTTCTTC.

This clonotype was counted many times. The CDR3 DNA follows: TGCGCCAGCAGCTTGGGGGGGACAGTCCCCGGGGCCAACGTCCTGACTTTC. It translates to CASSLGGTVPGANVLTF. The V and J genes are TRBV5-1 and TRBJ2-6; the match to TRBD1 covers 7 bases. V shed 0 bases, J shed 4 bases, and the junction held 7 bases outside the gene matches. Per the germline V gene, CDR1 is SGHRS and CDR2 is YFSETQ. This CDR3 spans 17 amino acids. The variable domain in full, with the rest retrieved from reference TRBV5-1 and TRBJ2-6, is KAGVTQTPRYLIKTRGQQVTLSCSPISGHRSVSWYQQTPGQGLQFLFEYFSETQRNKGNFPGRFSGRQFSNSRSEMNVSTLELGDSALYLCASSLGGTVPGANVLTFGAGSRLTVL.

This rearrangement joins TRBV5-1 to TRBJ2-7; D possibly corresponds to TRBD1 (6 bases). The CDR3 totals 16 residues. The germline V gene has CDR1 SGHRS and CDR2 YFSETQ. Trimming cost V 0 bases and J 1 base, with 14 bases left between them. The CDR3 sequence is CASSLDLGRGSYEQYF. CDR3 sequence (DNA): TGCGCCAGCAGCTTGGATCTTGGCAGGGGATCCTACGAGCAGTACTTC.

This clonotype was recorded only once. V gene TRBV27 combines with J gene TRBJ1-2; D gene uncertain. CDR3 length equals 15 residues. Deletions cut 2 bases from V and 3 bases from J, with 13 bases between. Germline CDR1 is MNHEY and CDR2 is SMNVEV (reference sequence). CDR3 protein: CASSLGSGVHYGYTF. The CDR3 nucleotides are TGTGCCAGCAGTTTAGGGTCAGGTGTTCACTATGGCTACACCTTC.

This clonotype appeared many times. The CDR3 region has the DNA TGCAGTGCTACCTGGCCTTACAGGGGGAAGAATGAGCAGTTCTTC. This encodes CSATWPYRGKNEQFF. The chain carries TRBV20-1 and TRBJ2-1; 8 bases map to TRBD1. J was trimmed by 7 bases and V by 4 bases; bases with no gene match: 12. The V gene's germline CDR1 is DFQATT and CDR2 SNEGSKA (reference sequence). This CDR3 spans 15 amino acids.

This clonotype appeared many times. The gene calls are TRBV7-6 and TRBJ2-5; 7 nucleotides align to TRBD2. Per the germline V gene, CDR1 is SGHVS and CDR2 is FNYEAQ. Trimming removed 4 bases from V and 7 bases from J; junction bases left unmatched: 12. This CDR3 comprises 15 residues. The CDR3 DNA reads as TGTGCCAGCAGCTCCCGGGGCGCCCCGGGAGGGACCCAGTACTTC. This sequence encodes CASSSRGAPGGTQYF.

This clonotype has at least ten counts. V and J are TRBV29-1 and TRBJ1-5, with a tentative D call TRBD1 (5 bases). The germline V gene encodes CDR1 SQVTM and CDR2 ANQGSEA. The V end was cut by 0 bases, the J end by 11 bases, with 11 bases between. There are 12 residues in the CDR3. In DNA, the CDR3 is TGCAGCGTTGAAGATGGGACGAGAACCCAGCATTTT. Its translation: CSVEDGTRTQHF.

In this sample, this clonotype turned up many times. V usage is TRBV20-1 and J usage is TRBJ2-2; 8 bases align to TRBD1. With V trimmed by 5 bases and J by 4 bases, 12 bases remained unmatched. The length of the CDR3 is 16 residues. The V gene's germline CDR1 is DFQATT and CDR2 SNEGSKA (reference sequence). The CDR3 nucleotides read TGCAGTGCTCACAACAAAAGGACAGGGACCACCGGGGAGCTGTTTTTT. Translation: CSAHNKRTGTTGELFF.

This clonotype was recorded at least ten times. V usage is TRBV20-1 and J usage is TRBJ1-5; 8 nucleotides agree with TRBD1. The germline CDR1 and CDR2 sequences are DFQATT and SNEGSKA (reference sequence). This CDR3 has 16 residues. Trimming cost V 2 bases and J 2 bases; bases outside gene matches: 8. The CDR3 sequence is CSARKFTGGGNQPQHF. The CDR3, as DNA: TGCAGTGCTAGAAAATTCACAGGGGGTGGCAATCAGCCCCAGCATTTT.